Below are 5 T cell receptor beta chains sequenced from a single sample in a study of Ad26.COV2.S vaccination and SARS-CoV-2 variants (dated by TCRdb to the early 2020s). Library prep was done by the immunoSEQ multiplex PCR assay. This immuneACCESS table, as held by TCRdb, lists in-frame sequences with V and J called but not all clones. Of the missing ones, under half trace to an unresolved V gene in checked studies; the others have no known cause. This sample gives 400,000 or so clones in total; about 88% of them show up just once. Of the sample, 3.5% is held by the ten largest clones. The treatment or condition label for this specimen denotes: 15 to 20 received Ad26.COV2.S at low or high dose, single or two shots; 5 received placebo; per-sample allocation not given. Repertoires of vaccine and placebo recipients were sequenced from samples collected on day 63 after the first injection. The material was peripheral blood, obtained in a trial of Ad26.COV2.S vaccine versus placebo. The receptors here all came from a person aged 18-65 years who received the Ad26.COV2.S COVID-19 vaccine or a placebo.

The chain employs TRBV7-2 and TRBJ2-1, with TRBD2 matching over 10 bases. This CDR3 contains 15 residues. Per the germline V gene, CDR1 is SGHTA and CDR2 is FQGNSA. With 5 bases clipped from V and 5 bases from J, the junction kept 6 bases outside the gene matches. This CDR3 is CASSQSGGVHNEQFF. The CDR3 nucleotides are TGTGCCAGCAGCCAAAGCGGGGGGGTTCACAATGAGCAGTTCTTC.

The rearrangement joins TRBV19 to TRBJ1-1; D is undetermined. This CDR3 region has 16 residues. From germline, CDR1 is LNHDA and CDR2 SQIVND (reference sequence). The V and J ends lost 1 base and 0 bases respectively, with 12 bases between them. The CDR3 is CASSIGQITMNTEAFF. Written as DNA, the CDR3 is TGTGCCAGTAGTATAGGTCAGATAACCATGAACACTGAAGCTTTCTTT.

The chain has TRBV19 and TRBJ1-2; 8 bases are shared with TRBD1. Germline CDR1 is LNHDA and CDR2 is SQIVND (reference sequence). The trim removed 10 bases at V and 6 bases at J, leaving 13 bases unmatched. This CDR3 comprises 14 residues. CDR3: CATLAGGPRNGYTF. DNA of the CDR3: TGTGCCACCCTCGCAGGGGGCCCTAGGAATGGCTACACCTTC.

The V gene is TRBV3-1 (or the pseudogene TRBV3-2), the J gene TRBJ2-7, with a weak D call TRBD2 (7 bases). The V gene lost 4 bases and the J gene lost 6 bases, with 13 bases spanning the gap. This CDR3 has 13 amino acids. Germline CDR1 reads LGHDT; CDR2 reads YNNKEL (reference sequence). The CDR3 DNA reads TGTGCCAGCAGCCTGTGGGGGGGGCCCGAGCAGTACTTC. Translating gives CASSLWGGPEQYF.

The V call is TRBV9, the J call TRBJ2-1; TRBD1 aligns across 9 bases. Trimming at V came to 7 bases and at J to 8 bases, leaving 7 bases not matched to a gene. CDR3 length: 13 residues. CDR1 and CDR2 (germline): SGDLS, YYNGEE. This CDR3 reads CASQPGTGHEQFF. The CDR3 DNA reads as TGTGCCAGCCAGCCCGGGACAGGGCATGAGCAGTTCTTC.